The 18 T cell receptor beta chains given below trace back to one sample, sequenced in a study of control samples from healthy donors and cancer patients. Using immunoSEQ multiplex PCR, the repertoire was profiled, and TCRdb retains in-frame clones only, with some absent. The sample gives some 82,000 clones, 70% to 85% of which show up once; approximately 10% is in the top ten. The material sequenced was PBMCs. Receptors originate from a man aged 60 to 69 with head and neck cancer.

The chain joins TRBV12-3 or TRBV12-4 to TRBJ1-1, with D maybe TRBD1 (5 bases). The CDR3 sequence is 13 residues long. Trimming removed 5 bases from V and 11 bases from J, with 18 bases in between. CDR3 DNA: TGTGCCAGCAGTAGACAGCCACAGCAAGGGGCTTTCTTT. Protein: CASSRQPQQGAFF.

This sequence joins TRBV6-1 and TRBJ2-1; 7 bases are a match to TRBD1. The germline V gene encodes CDR1 MNHNS and CDR2 SASEGT. The CDR3 contains 16 residues. Trimming removed 2 bases from V and 6 bases from J; junction bases left unmatched: 10. CDR3 sequence (DNA): TGTGCCAGCAGTGAACCGGACAGGTTAAGGGTCAATGAGCAGTTCTTC. Protein product: CASSEPDRLRVNEQFF.

This chain links TRBV5-1 with TRBJ1-5, with D hard to call. This CDR3 is built from 14 residues. V gave up 2 bases and J gave up 0 bases, with 6 bases separating them. Germline CDR1 SGHRS, CDR2 YFSETQ. CDR3 loop: CASSFGDSNQPQHF. CDR3 DNA sequence: TGCGCCAGCAGCTTCGGGGATAGCAATCAGCCCCAGCATTTT.

Only a few counts were recorded for this clone. The chain carries TRBV7-9 and TRBJ2-1; 12 bases are a match to TRBD2. V trimming: 4 bases; J trimming: 5 bases; junction bases outside the gene matches: 12. Germline assignment: CDR1 SEHNR and CDR2 FQNEAQ (reference sequence). The CDR3 is made up of 18 amino acids. CDR3: CASSSSLRTSGIHNEQFF. The DNA of the CDR3 is TGTGCCAGCAGCTCCTCTTTGAGGACTAGCGGGATACACAATGAGCAGTTCTTC.

The chain links TRBV6-1 to TRBJ2-5; TRBD2 agrees at 7 bases. The CDR3 has 16 amino acids. The V and J ends lost 7 bases and 6 bases, in that order; junction bases with no gene match: 17. Germline lookup yields CDR1 MNHNS and CDR2 SASEGT. The CDR3 DNA reads as TGTGCCAGCACTGAGAGAGGTGGGGGAGGGCGGAAGACCCAGTACTTC. It encodes CASTERGGGGRKTQYF.

V gene TRBV25-1 combines with J gene TRBJ2-3; D is ambiguous. Trimming removed 1 base at V and 2 bases at J, with 16 bases between. CDR3 length: 17 amino acids. Per germline, CDR1 MGHDK and CDR2 SYGVNS. The CDR3 region has the DNA TGTGCCAGCAGTGAATTGGGCCCTCTCGTGCTCACAGATACGCAGTATTTT. Residues: CASSELGPLVLTDTQYF.

This clone showed up just once. The rearrangement uses TRBV5-1 and TRBJ2-3; D is possibly TRBD1 (6 bases). Germline V lookup: CDR1 SGHRS, CDR2 YFSETQ. The CDR3 runs 14 residues. Trimming took 2 bases from V and 2 from J, leaving 9 bases between them. This CDR3 is CASSFGQPTDTQYF. In DNA form, the CDR3 reads TGCGCCAGCAGCTTCGGACAGCCCACAGATACGCAGTATTTT.

This chain joins TRBV2 and TRBJ1-1, with D unresolved. Trimming left V 8 bases short and J 4 bases short, with 8 bases between. Per germline, CDR1 SNHLY and CDR2 FYNNEI. The CDR3 is 11 amino acids. Here the CDR3 DNA reads TGTGCCAGCGCGGGTCTCACTGAAGCTTTCTTT. This translates into CASAGLTEAFF.

The chain is built from TRBV5-1 and TRBJ2-5; 8 nucleotides agree with TRBD2. The CDR3 covers 17 residues. Germline CDR1 is SGHRS and CDR2 is YFSETQ. J was trimmed by 4 bases and V by 5 bases; bases with no gene match: 16. In DNA form, the CDR3 reads TGCGCCAGCAGAGACCCCATTAAGCGGGAGAGGGCAGAGACCCAGTACTTC. Its translation: CASRDPIKRERAETQYF.

The chain links TRBV7-9 to TRBJ2-7; no clear D gene. CDR3 length: 14 amino acids. V was trimmed by 2 bases and J by 5 bases, leaving 13 bases between them. CDR1 is SEHNR, CDR2 FQNEAQ, per germline (reference sequence). The DNA of the CDR3 is TGTGCCAGCAGCTTACGGCAGTACCGGGACGAGCAGTACTTC. Residues: CASSLRQYRDEQYF. Using reference TRBV7-9 and TRBJ2-7 for the parts outside the CDR3, the full variable domain is DTGVSQNPRHKITKRGQNVTFRCDPISEHNRLYWYRQTLGQGPEFLTYFQNEAQLEKSRLLSDRFSAERPKGSFSTLEIQRTEQGDSAMYLCASSLRQYRDEQYFGPGTRLTVT.

V gene TRBV6-6 combines with J gene TRBJ2-1, with a tentative D call TRBD2 (5 bases). Trimming pared 2 bases from V and 4 bases from J, leaving 6 bases between. The germline CDR1 and CDR2 sequences are MNHNY and SVGAGI (reference sequence). CDR3 length equals 13 residues. CDR3 DNA: TGTGCCAGCAGTTACAAGCGGTACAATGAGCAGTTCTTC. This translates into CASSYKRYNEQFF.

V and J are TRBV5-1 and TRBJ1-2, with 12 bases matching TRBD1. CDR1 is SGHRS, CDR2 YFSETQ, per germline. J gave up 7 bases and V 4 bases, and 11 bases lay outside the gene matches. This CDR3 has 16 amino acids. The chain's CDR3 is CASSVSPGQGAGGYTF. CDR3 DNA sequence: TGCGCCAGCAGCGTCTCCCCGGGACAGGGGGCGGGTGGCTACACCTTC.

The V call is TRBV19, the J call TRBJ1-3; unclear D gene. CDR1 and CDR2 from the germline V gene are LNHDA and SQIVND (reference sequence). This CDR3 spans 16 amino acids. Trimming left V 8 bases short and J 0 bases short, with 17 bases between. The CDR3 spells CASESSRTSSGNTIYF. CDR3 in DNA: TGTGCCAGTGAAAGCAGTAGGACTAGCTCTGGAAACACCATATATTTT. Full variable domain (remainder filled in from reference TRBV19 and TRBJ1-3): DGGITQSPKYLFRKEGQNVTLSCEQNLNHDAMYWYRQDPGQGLRLIYYSQIVNDFQKGDIAEGYSVSREKKESFPLTVTSAQKNPTAFYLCASESSRTSSGNTIYFGEGSWLTVV.

V usage is TRBV15 and J usage is TRBJ2-3; TRBD2 aligns across 11 bases. Germline values: CDR1 LNHNV, CDR2 YYDKDF (reference sequence). The CDR3 totals 15 residues. Unmatched junction bases numbered 4, after V lost 3 bases and J lost 5 bases. This CDR3 reads CATSSVGTSGDTQYF. DNA of the CDR3: TGTGCCACCAGCAGTGTCGGGACTAGCGGAGATACGCAGTATTTT.

The V call is TRBV7-7, the J call TRBJ2-1; the D call may be TRBD1 or TRBD2 (5 bases each). Germline V gene data show CDR1 as SSHAT and CDR2 as FNYEAQ (reference sequence). The CDR3 sequence is 16 residues long. V was trimmed by 3 bases and J by 4 bases, leaving 16 bases between them. The CDR3 spells CASSLRGSPDYNEQFF. The CDR3 DNA follows: TGTGCCAGCAGCTTGAGGGGAAGCCCTGATTACAATGAGCAGTTCTTC.

The rearrangement joins TRBV18 to TRBJ1-2; D gene ambiguous. This CDR3 is built from 13 residues. Trimming took off 3 bases at V and 4 bases at J, with 9 bases between the two ends. Per the germline V gene, CDR1 is KGHSH and CDR2 is LQKENI. CDR3 sequence: CASSPASFYGYTF. CDR3 sequence (DNA): TGTGCCAGCTCACCGGCCAGCTTCTATGGCTACACCTTC.

This chain connects TRBV29-1 to TRBJ2-1; 7 positions agree with TRBD2. Per germline, CDR1 SQVTM and CDR2 ANQGSEA. The CDR3 extends over 15 amino acids. J was trimmed by 2 bases and V by 7 bases; bases with no gene match: 11. CDR3 protein: CSGLKGGAPYNEQFF. The CDR3 region has the DNA TGCAGCGGTCTAAAGGGAGGGGCTCCCTACAATGAGCAGTTCTTC.

To note about this clone: One end of the junction is discordant with germline, which a read error may explain. The V and J genes are TRBV5-1 and TRBJ1-2, with D hard to call. In germline, CDR1 is SGHRS, CDR2 YFSETQ. The CDR3 loop spans 13 amino acids. CDR3 residues: CASTLSQNSGHTF. CDR3 nucleotides: TGCGCCAGCACCCTTTCCCAGAACTCTGGCCACACCTTC.